This TCR beta chain was sequenced in a study of blood T cell repertoires in COVID-19. This clone was observed once. V shed 6 bases and J shed 8 bases, with 14 bases lying between them. This CDR3 contains 13 residues. Germline values: CDR1 MDHEN, CDR2 SYDVKM. Per the authors' pipeline: Using reference gene primer amplification, nucleated cell counts were estimated. The repertoire was sequenced with immunoSEQ multiplex PCR; TCRdb's copy has only in-frame clones and lacks some. D and trimming were read from the DNA, whereas the V and J calls and clone size are those reported in that table. The sample holds approximately 180,000 clones, 70% to 90% seen once.

The receptor was isolated from a human donor with active or convalescent COVID-19. The donor label of this sample is uncertain. Sequencing was performed on peripheral blood. The V gene is TRBV28, the J gene TRBJ1-3; no definite D call. The CDR3 coding sequence is TGTGCCAGCAGCCACGATCTCCGGGACACCATATATTTT. Its protein is CASSHDLRDTIYF. Drawing the rest from reference TRBV28 and TRBJ1-3, the complete variable domain is DVKVTQSSRYLVKRTGEKVFLECVQDMDHENMFWYRQDPGLGLRLIYFSYDVKMKEKGDIPEGYSVSREKKERFSLILESASTNQTSMYLCASSHDLRDTIYFGEGSWLTVV.